The next 17 T cell receptor beta chains were all read from a single sample in a study of regulatory T cells in long-lasting Graves disease. Time point indicated: newly diagnosed GD, antithyroid drugs for less than 3 months. PBMC RNA was the source of the TCR library. Construction of the TCR beta libraries employed iRepertoire HTBI primers in conjunction with Arm-PCR of CDR3 regions. TCRdb ran MiXCR on the multiplex PCR reads and lists one entry per CDR3 protein. The sample shows more than 350,000 distinct CDR3 sequences, 14% to 15% of them seen only once. These records were also assigned to another study, of T cells in Graves' hyperthyroidism and ophthalmopathy.

The starting material was peripheral blood mononuclear cells (PBMCs), obtained at new diagnosis, from a patient treated with antithyroid drugs. These receptors were collected from a woman aged 30 to 39 with Graves disease.

This clonotype was seen more than once but under ten times. The V gene is TRBV27, the J gene TRBJ2-7, with a weak D call TRBD2 (6 bases). There are 17 residues in the CDR3. Germline V gene data show CDR1 as MNHEY and CDR2 as SMNVEV (reference sequence). V was shortened by 0 bases and J by 1 base, with 16 bases between the two germline ends. CDR3 DNA: TGTGCCAGCAGTTTATCCCGGCGACTAGTCGGGTCCTACGAGCAGTACTTC. This gives the protein CASSLSRRLVGSYEQYF.

The chain links TRBV20-1 to TRBJ2-3, with D tentatively TRBD2 (5 bases). This CDR3 comprises 14 residues. Looked up from germline, CDR1 is DFQATT and CDR2 is SNEGSKA (reference sequence). The V gene lost 4 bases and the J gene lost 6 bases, with 17 bases spanning the gap. CDR3 loop: CSAIPSGGVDTQYF. The CDR3, as DNA: TGCAGTGCTATCCCCAGCGGTGGGGTGGATACGCAGTATTTT.

At least ten counts were recorded for this clonotype. The gene calls are TRBV30 and TRBJ1-1; D unresolved. Germline V gene sequence: CDR1 GTSNPN, CDR2 SVGIG (reference sequence). Trimming removed 2 bases at V and 6 bases at J, with 7 bases between. The CDR3 has 11 amino acids. The CDR3: CAWSYGAEAFF. In DNA form, the CDR3 reads TGTGCCTGGAGTTACGGCGCTGAAGCTTTCTTT.

This clonotype has a handful of counts. The rearrangement joins TRBV5-8 to TRBJ1-6; 8 bases are a match to TRBD1. There are 14 residues in the CDR3. The junction had 4 bases not matched to a gene; V was cut back by 4 bases and J by 7 bases. Germline-derived CDR1 and CDR2 are SGHTS and YDEGEE. The CDR3 reads CASSTGQENSPLHF. In DNA form, the CDR3 reads TGTGCCAGCAGCACGGGACAGGAGAATTCACCCCTCCACTTT.

Many counts were recorded for this clonotype. V is TRBV27 and J is TRBJ2-5; D is unresolved. The germline V and J ends were trimmed by 6 bases and 1 base, with 15 bases remaining between them. CDR3 length: 15 residues. The germline CDR1 and CDR2 sequences are MNHEY and SMNVEV (reference sequence). The CDR3 is CASRPLGYSQETQYF. CDR3 DNA: TGTGCCAGCAGGCCTTTGGGCTACAGCCAAGAGACCCAGTACTTC.

Only a few counts were recorded for this clonotype. The V and J genes are TRBV20-1 and TRBJ2-2; maybe TRBD1 (6 bases). The germline CDR1 and CDR2 sequences are DFQATT and SNEGSKA (reference sequence). Trimming pared 5 bases from V and 1 base from J, leaving 14 bases between. This CDR3 region has 15 residues. The CDR3 region is CSAHVRGGNTGELFF. The DNA of the CDR3 is TGCAGTGCTCACGTACGAGGGGGGAACACCGGGGAGCTGTTTTTT.

This clonotype was detected many times. The V call is TRBV18, the J call TRBJ1-2; 8 bases line up with TRBD1. The germline V gene encodes CDR1 KGHSH and CDR2 LQKENI. The CDR3 consists of 15 residues. J was trimmed by 2 bases and V by 0 bases; bases with no gene match: 2. Written as DNA, the CDR3 is TGTGCCAGCTCACCACCTGGGGACAGGAACTATGGCTACACCTTC. Amino acids: CASSPPGDRNYGYTF.

The V and J genes are TRBV7-3 and TRBJ2-1, with 9 bases fitting TRBD2. This CDR3 has 14 amino acids. J was trimmed by 9 bases and V by 5 bases; bases with no gene match: 8. Germline CDR1 is SGHTA and CDR2 is FQGTGA. The CDR3 is CASSGTSSGSEQFF. DNA for the CDR3: TGTGCCAGCAGCGGGACTAGCAGCGGAAGTGAGCAGTTCTTC.

This clonotype was seen repeatedly, ten times or more. This chain links TRBV4-1 with TRBJ2-7, with 14 bases matching TRBD2. CDR3 length: 17 residues. With 3 bases clipped from V and 3 bases from J, the junction kept 7 bases outside the gene matches. Germline V gives CDR1 MGHRA, CDR2 YSYEKL. The chain's CDR3 is CASSQGLAGASDYEQYF. The CDR3 coding sequence is TGCGCCAGCAGCCAGGGACTAGCGGGAGCCTCCGACTACGAGCAGTACTTC.

V is TRBV28 and J is TRBJ2-1; 10 nucleotides agree with TRBD2. V was pared by 3 bases and J by 5 bases, with 7 bases of the junction left unmatched. This CDR3 has 16 residues. Germline V gives CDR1 MDHEN, CDR2 SYDVKM. As DNA, the CDR3 is TGTGCCAGCAGTTTTCCGCTAGCGGGAGACGACAATGAGCAGTTCTTC. It yields the protein CASSFPLAGDDNEQFF.

This clonotype has just a few counts. V and J are TRBV10-2 and TRBJ2-5; D may be TRBD1 (6 bases). V was clipped by 6 bases and J by 0 bases, with 11 bases between them. CDR1 and CDR2 (germline): WSHSY, SAAADI. This CDR3 is 14 amino acids long. The CDR3 region has the DNA TGCGCCAGCAGGCTGACAGGAAACCAAGAGACCCAGTACTTC. Amino acids: CASRLTGNQETQYF.

This clonotype was detected ten times or more. This may stem from a read error, because a much larger clone lies one nucleotide away. The J gene is TRBJ2-5, the V gene TRBV6-1; 9 nucleotides line up with TRBD1. Germline CDR1 and CDR2: MNHNS and SASEGT. The CDR3 has 14 amino acids. The V gene end was trimmed by 6 bases and the J gene end by 1 base; junction bases not matched to a gene: 3. Written as DNA, the CDR3 is TGTGCCAGCAGGGCGACAGGGGGCCAAGAGACCCAGTACTTC. It specifies CASRATGGQETQYF.

This clonotype was counted many times. J is TRBJ1-1 and V is TRBV30; D gene unclear. V was trimmed by 5 bases and J by 7 bases, leaving 11 bases between them. The CDR3 totals 11 residues. Per germline, CDR1 GTSNPN and CDR2 SVGIG (reference sequence). DNA for the CDR3: TGTGCCTGGGCCAAGTTATTTGAAGCTTTCTTT. Translating it yields CAWAKLFEAFF.

This clonotype was detected many times. The V and J genes are TRBV24-1 and TRBJ1-1; no clear D. CDR1 is KGHDR and CDR2 is SFDVKD in the germline V gene. This CDR3 is built from 13 residues. The V gene lost 6 bases and the J gene lost 1 base, with 8 bases spanning the gap. The CDR3 DNA sequence: TGTGCCACCAGTCGCGGCCCGAACACTGAAGCTTTCTTT. The encoded protein is CATSRGPNTEAFF.

The sample holds a few counts of this clonotype. A read error may account for a junction end that differs from germline. This sequence joins TRBV6-2 or TRBV6-3 and TRBJ2-1; the match to TRBD2 covers 9 bases. The CDR3 sequence is 12 residues long. CDR1 is MNHEY, CDR2 SVGEGT, per germline. The CDR3 region is CASSQGTSSGDF. The DNA of the CDR3 is TGTGCCAGCAGTCAAGGGACTAGCTCGGGGGACTTC.

The chain employs TRBV20-1 and TRBJ1-1; the match to TRBD1 covers 7 bases. Germline V lookup: CDR1 DFQATT, CDR2 SNEGSKA (reference sequence). The CDR3 extends over 11 amino acids. The CDR3 region is CSGQGDTEAFF. CDR3 sequence (DNA): TGCAGCGGGCAGGGGGACACTGAAGCTTTCTTT.

DNA of the CDR3: TGCGCCAGCAGCCAACGGGAGTCTGGCGAGCAGTACTTC. Its translation: CASSQRESGEQYF. The chain has TRBV4-1 and TRBJ2-7; the D gene is possibly TRBD2 (6 bases). The V end lost 2 bases, the J end lost 6 bases, and 11 bases lay between the germline ends. The CDR3 contains 13 residues. Germline V lookup: CDR1 MGHRA, CDR2 YSYEKL.